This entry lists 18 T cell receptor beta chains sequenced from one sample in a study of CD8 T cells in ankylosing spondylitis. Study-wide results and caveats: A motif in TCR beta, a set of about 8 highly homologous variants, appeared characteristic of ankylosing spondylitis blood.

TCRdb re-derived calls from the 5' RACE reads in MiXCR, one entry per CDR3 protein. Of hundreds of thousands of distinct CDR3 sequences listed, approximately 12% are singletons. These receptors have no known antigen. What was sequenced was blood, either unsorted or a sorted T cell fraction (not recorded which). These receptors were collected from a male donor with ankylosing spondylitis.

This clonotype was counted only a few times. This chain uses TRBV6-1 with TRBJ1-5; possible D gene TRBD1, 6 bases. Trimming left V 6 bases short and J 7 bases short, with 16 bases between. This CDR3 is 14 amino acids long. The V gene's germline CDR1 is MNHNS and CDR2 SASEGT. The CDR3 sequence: CASSQGLRGQPQHF. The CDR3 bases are TGTGCCAGCAGCCAGGGGCTCAGGGGACAGCCCCAGCATTTT.

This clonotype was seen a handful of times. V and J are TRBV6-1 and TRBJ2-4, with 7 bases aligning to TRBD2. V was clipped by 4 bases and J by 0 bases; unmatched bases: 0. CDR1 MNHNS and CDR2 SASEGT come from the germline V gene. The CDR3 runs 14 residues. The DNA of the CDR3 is TGTGCCAGCAGTGTAGCGGGAGCCAAAAACATTCAGTACTTC. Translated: CASSVAGAKNIQYF.

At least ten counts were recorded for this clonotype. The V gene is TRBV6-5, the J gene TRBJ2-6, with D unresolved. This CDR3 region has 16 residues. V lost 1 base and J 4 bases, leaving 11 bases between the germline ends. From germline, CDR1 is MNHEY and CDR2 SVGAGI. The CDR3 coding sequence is TGTGCCAGCAGTTACTTGCCGGATCAAGGGGCCAACGTCCTGACTTTC. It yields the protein CASSYLPDQGANVLTF.

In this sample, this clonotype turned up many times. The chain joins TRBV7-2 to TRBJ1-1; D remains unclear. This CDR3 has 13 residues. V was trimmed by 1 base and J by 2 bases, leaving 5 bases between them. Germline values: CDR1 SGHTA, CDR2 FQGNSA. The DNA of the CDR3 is TGTGCCAGCAGCTTAGGTCACAACACTGAAGCTTTCTTT. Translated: CASSLGHNTEAFF.

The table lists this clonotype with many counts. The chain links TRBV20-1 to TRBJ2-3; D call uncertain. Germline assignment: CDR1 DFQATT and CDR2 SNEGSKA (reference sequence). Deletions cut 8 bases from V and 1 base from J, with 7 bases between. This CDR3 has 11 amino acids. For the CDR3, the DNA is TGCAGTACCAGCCGCACAGATACGCAGTATTTT. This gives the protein CSTSRTDTQYF.

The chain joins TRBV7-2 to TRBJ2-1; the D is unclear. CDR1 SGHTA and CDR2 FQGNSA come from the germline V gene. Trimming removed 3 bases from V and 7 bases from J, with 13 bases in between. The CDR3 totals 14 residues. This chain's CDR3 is CASSFVRPRNEQFF. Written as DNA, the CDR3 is TGTGCCAGCAGCTTCGTGCGGCCGAGGAATGAGCAGTTCTTC.

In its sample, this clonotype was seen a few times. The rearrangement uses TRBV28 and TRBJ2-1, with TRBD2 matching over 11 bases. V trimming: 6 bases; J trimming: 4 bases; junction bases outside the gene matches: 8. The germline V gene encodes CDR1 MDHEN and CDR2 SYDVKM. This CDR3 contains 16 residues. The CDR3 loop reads CASRSLAGGPYNEQFF. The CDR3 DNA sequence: TGTGCCAGCAGATCCTTAGCGGGAGGGCCGTACAATGAGCAGTTCTTC.

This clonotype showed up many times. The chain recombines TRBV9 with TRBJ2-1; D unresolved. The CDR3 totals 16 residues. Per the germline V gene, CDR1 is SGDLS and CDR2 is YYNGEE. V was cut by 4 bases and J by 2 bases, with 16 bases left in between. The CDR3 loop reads CASSRVGHPTYNEQFF. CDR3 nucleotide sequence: TGTGCCAGCAGCAGGGTTGGGCACCCGACCTACAATGAGCAGTTCTTC.

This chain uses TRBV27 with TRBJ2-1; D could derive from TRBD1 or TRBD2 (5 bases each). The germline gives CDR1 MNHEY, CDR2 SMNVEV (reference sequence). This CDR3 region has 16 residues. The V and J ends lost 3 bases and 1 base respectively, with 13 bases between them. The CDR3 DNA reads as TGTGCCAGCAGTTTTACCGGGGCCCGTTCCTACAATGAGCAGTTCTTC. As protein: CASSFTGARSYNEQFF.

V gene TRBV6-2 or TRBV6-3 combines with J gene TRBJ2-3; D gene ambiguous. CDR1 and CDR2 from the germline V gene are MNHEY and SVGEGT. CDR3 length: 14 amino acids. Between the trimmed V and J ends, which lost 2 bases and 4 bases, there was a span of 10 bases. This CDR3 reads CASSYDWRPDTQYF. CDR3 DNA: TGTGCCAGCAGTTACGACTGGCGGCCAGATACGCAGTATTTT.

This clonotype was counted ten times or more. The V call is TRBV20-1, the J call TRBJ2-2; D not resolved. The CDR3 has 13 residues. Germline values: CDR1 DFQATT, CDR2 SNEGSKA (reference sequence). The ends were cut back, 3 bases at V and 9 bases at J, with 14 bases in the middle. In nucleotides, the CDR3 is TGCAGTGCTAGTGGACCGGTGCCCAGGGAGCTGTTTTTT. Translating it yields CSASGPVPRELFF.

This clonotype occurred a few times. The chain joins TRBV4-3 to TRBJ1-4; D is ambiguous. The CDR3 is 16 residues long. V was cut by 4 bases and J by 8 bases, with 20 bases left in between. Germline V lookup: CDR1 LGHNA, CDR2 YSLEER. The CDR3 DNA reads TGCGCCAGCAGCCTTAACCCAAGGAACGAAAGGGAAAAACTGTTTTTT. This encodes CASSLNPRNEREKLFF.

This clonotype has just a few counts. The DNA of the CDR3 is TGTGCCAGCAGCTCCCTTGGGATGAACACTGAAGCTTTCTTT. Its protein is CASSSLGMNTEAFF. The rearrangement uses TRBV12-3 or TRBV12-4 and TRBJ1-1, with D uncertain. The CDR3 length is 14 residues. V dropped 6 bases and J dropped 0 bases, with 11 bases sitting between them.

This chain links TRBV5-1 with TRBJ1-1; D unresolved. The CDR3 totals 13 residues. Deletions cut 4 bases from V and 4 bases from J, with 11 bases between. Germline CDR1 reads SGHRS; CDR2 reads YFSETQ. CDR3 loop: CASSNLQRTEAFF. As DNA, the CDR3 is TGCGCCAGCAGCAACCTACAGCGCACTGAAGCTTTCTTT.

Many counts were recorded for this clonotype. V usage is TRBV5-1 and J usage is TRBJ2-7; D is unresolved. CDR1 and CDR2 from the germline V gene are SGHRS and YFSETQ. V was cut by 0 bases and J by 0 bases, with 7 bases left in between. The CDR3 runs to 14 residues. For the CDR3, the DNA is TGCGCCAGCAGCTTGGATACAGCCTCCTACGAGCAGTACTTC. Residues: CASSLDTASYEQYF.

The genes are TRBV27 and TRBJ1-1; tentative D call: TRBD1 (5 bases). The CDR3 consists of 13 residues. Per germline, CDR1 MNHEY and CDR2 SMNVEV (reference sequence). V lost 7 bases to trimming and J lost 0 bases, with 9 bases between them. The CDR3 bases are TGTGCCAGCAAAGGGGCTCTGAACACTGAAGCTTTCTTT. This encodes CASKGALNTEAFF.

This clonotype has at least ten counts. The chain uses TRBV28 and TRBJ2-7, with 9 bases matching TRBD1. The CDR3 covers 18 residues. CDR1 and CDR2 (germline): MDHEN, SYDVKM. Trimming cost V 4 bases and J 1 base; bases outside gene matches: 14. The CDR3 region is CASSSPEGRQGDSYEQYF. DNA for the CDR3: TGTGCCAGCAGTTCACCTGAGGGAAGACAGGGGGATTCCTACGAGCAGTACTTC.

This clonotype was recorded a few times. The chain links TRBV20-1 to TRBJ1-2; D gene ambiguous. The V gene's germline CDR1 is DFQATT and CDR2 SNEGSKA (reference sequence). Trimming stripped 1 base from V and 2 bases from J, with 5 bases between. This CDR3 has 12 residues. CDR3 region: CSARAENYGYTF. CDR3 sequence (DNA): TGCAGTGCTAGAGCAGAGAACTATGGCTACACCTTC.